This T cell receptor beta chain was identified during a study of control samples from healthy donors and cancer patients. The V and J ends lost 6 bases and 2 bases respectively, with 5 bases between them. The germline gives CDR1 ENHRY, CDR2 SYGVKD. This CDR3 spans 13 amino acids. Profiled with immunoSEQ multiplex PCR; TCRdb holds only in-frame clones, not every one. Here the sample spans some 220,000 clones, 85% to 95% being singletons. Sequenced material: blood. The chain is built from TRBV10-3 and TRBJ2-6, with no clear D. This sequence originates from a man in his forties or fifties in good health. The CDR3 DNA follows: TGTGCCATCAGGCCCCCTGGGGCCAACGTCCTGACTTTC. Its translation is CAIRPPGANVLTF.